This record looks at one T cell receptor (beta chain) sequence and its context. The antigen remains undetermined. The PCR employed 60 Vbeta primers together with 13 Jbeta primers. The method was immunoSEQ multiplex PCR; TCRdb's version includes in-frame clones alone and lacks a portion of them. The table has 110,000 to 150,000 clones, roughly 70% seen once. This sample is drawn from a study of cytomegalovirus exposure and HLA in healthy donors. Trimming cost V 0 bases and J 4 bases, with 10 bases left between them. The germline V gene encodes CDR1 SGDLS and CDR2 YYNGEE. This CDR3 region has 15 residues. General study points: Later work associated 17,000 or so TCR beta sequences with HLA alleles at 0.05 false discovery rate. On later analysis, the bulk of CMV-associated TCR beta chains appeared to be HLA-restricted.

The J gene is TRBJ2-2, the V gene TRBV9; possibly TRBD1 for D (6 bases). Specimen: PBMCs. The receptor was isolated from a man aged 25 to 40 in good health and CMV-seronegative. DNA of the CDR3: TGTGCCAGCAGCGTAGACAGGGAAACCACCGGGGAGCTGTTTTTT. It is translated as CASSVDRETTGELFF. The full variable domain, rest sourced from reference TRBV9 and TRBJ2-2, is DSGVTQTPKHLITATGQRVTLRCSPRSGDLSVYWYQQSLDQGLQFLIQYYNGEERAKGNILERFSAQQFPDLHSELNLSSLELGDSALYFCASSVDRETTGELFFGEGSRLTVL.